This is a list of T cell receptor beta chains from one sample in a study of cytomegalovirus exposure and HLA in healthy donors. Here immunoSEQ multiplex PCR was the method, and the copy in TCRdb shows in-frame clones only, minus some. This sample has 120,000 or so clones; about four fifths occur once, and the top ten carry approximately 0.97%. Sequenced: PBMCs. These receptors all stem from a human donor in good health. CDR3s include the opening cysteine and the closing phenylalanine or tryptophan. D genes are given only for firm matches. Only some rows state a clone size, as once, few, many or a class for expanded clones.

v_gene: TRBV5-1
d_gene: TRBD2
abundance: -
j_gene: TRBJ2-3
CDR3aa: CASKEQAVGGSADTQYF
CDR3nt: TGCGCCAGCAAAGAGCAGGCCGTGGGCGGGAGCGCAGATACGCAGTATTTT

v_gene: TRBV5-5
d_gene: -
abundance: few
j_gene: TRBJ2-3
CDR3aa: CASSDSRGTDTQYF
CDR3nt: TGTGCCAGCAGCGACAGCCGGGGCACAGATACGCAGTATTTT

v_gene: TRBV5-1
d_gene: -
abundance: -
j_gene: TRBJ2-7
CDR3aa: CASTPTGEDEQYF
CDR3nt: TGCGCCAGCACTCCCACTGGGGAGGACGAGCAGTACTTC

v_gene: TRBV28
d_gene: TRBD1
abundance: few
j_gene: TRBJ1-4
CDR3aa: CASSLRQGWSNEKLFF
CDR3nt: TGTGCCAGCAGCCTTAGACAGGGTTGGTCTAATGAAAAACTGTTTTTT

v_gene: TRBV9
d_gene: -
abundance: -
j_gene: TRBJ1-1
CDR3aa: CASSGANTEAFF
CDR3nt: TGTGCCAGCAGCGGGGCGAACACTGAAGCTTTCTTT

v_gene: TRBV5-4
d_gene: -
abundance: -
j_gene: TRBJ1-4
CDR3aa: CASSDSFQELFF
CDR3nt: TGTGCCAGCAGCGACAGTTTTCAAGAACTGTTTTTT

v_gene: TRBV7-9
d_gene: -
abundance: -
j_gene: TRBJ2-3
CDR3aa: CASSSSGLTDTQYF
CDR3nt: TGTGCCAGCAGCTCTTCGGGACTCACAGATACGCAGTATTTT

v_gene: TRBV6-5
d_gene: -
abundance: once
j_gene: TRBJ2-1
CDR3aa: CASSYSGATSYNEQFF
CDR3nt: TGTGCCAGCAGTTACTCTGGGGCGACCTCCTACAATGAGCAGTTCTTC

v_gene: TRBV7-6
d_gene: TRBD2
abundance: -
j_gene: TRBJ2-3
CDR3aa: CASSRSGGADTQYF
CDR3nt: TGTGCCAGCAGCCGGAGCGGGGGGGCGGATACGCAGTATTTT

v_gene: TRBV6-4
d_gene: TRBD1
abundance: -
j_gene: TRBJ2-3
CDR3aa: CASSARDRGQDTQYF
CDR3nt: TGTGCCAGCAGTGCCCGGGACAGGGGGCAAGATACGCAGTATTTT

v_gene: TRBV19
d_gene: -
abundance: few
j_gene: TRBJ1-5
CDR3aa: CASSGGAQPQHF
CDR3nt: TGTGCCAGTAGCGGGGGGGCTCAGCCCCAGCATTTT

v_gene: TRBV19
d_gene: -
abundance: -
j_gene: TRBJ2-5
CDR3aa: CASSTSRVGETQYF
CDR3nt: TGTGCCAGTAGTACCTCGCGGGTGGGGGAGACCCAGTACTTC

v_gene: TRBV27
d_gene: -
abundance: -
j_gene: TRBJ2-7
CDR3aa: CASSLRWGLHEQYF
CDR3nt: TGTGCCAGCAGTTTAAGGTGGGGGCTTCACGAGCAGTACTTC

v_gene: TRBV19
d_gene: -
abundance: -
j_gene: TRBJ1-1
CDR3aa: CASSSNTGTASNTEAFF
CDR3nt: TGTGCCAGTAGTAGCAACACAGGGACGGCTTCGAACACTGAAGCTTTCTTT

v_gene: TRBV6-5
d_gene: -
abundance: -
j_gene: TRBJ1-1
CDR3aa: CASRHPTEEAFF
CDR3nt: TGTGCCAGCAGACATCCGACAGAAGAAGCTTTCTTT

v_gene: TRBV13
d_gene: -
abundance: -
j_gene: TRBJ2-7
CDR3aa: CASSLEASYEQYF
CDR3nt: TGTGCCAGCAGCTTGGAGGCTTCCTACGAGCAGTACTTC

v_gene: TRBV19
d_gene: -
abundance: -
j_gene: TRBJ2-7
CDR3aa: CASSTGRGVEQYF
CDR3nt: TGTGCCAGTAGTACTGGCAGGGGCGTCGAGCAGTACTTC

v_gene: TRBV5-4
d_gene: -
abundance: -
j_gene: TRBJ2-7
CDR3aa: CASSFGQIYEQYF
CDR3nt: TGTGCCAGCAGCTTTGGACAGATCTACGAGCAGTACTTC

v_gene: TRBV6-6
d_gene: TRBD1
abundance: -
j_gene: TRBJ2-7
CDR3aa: CASRPGQGLYEQYF
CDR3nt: TGTGCCAGCAGGCCGGGACAGGGGTTATACGAGCAGTACTTC

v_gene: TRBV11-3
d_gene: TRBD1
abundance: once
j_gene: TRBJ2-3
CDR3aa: CASSSRTGNADTQYF
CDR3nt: TGTGCCAGCAGCTCCCGGACAGGGAACGCAGATACGCAGTATTTT

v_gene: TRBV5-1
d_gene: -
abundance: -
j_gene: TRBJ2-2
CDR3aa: CASSSPGGTGELFF
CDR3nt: TGCGCCAGCAGCTCTCCCGGGGGTACCGGGGAGCTGTTTTTT

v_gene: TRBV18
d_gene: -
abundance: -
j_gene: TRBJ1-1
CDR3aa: CASSPSGLKAMNTEAFF
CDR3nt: TGTGCCAGCTCACCCTCGGGACTCAAAGCCATGAACACTGAAGCTTTCTTT

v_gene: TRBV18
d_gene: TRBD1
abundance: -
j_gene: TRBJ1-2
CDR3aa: CASSPVPGQGSYGYTF
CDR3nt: TGTGCCAGCTCACCAGTCCCGGGACAGGGCTCCTATGGCTACACCTTC

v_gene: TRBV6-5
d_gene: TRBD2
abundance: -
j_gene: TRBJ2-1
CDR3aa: CASSYGAGVGNEQFF
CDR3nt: TGTGCCAGCAGTTACGGGGCGGGGGTGGGCAATGAGCAGTTCTTC

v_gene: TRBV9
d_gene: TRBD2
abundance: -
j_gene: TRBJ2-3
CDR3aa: CASGQTTSGPTSDTQYF
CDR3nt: TGTGCCAGCGGTCAAACGACTAGCGGTCCAACTTCAGATACGCAGTATTTT

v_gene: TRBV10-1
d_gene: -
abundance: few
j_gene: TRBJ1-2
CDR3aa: CASIRGGYTF
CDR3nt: TGCGCCAGCATCAGGGGAGGCTACACCTTC

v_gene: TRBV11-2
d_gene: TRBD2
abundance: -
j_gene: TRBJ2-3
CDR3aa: CASSFQRGATDTQYF
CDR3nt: TGTGCCAGCAGCTTCCAGCGGGGGGCCACAGATACGCAGTATTTT

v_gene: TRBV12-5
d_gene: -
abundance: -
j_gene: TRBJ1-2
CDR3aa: CASAVDTTNYGYTF
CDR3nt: TGTGCTAGTGCCGTGGACACCACTAACTATGGCTACACCTTC

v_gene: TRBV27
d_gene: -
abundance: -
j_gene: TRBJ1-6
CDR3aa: CASKQWNSPLHF
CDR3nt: TGTGCCAGCAAGCAATGGAATTCACCCCTCCACTTT